The sequence of this TCR beta chain was determined in a study of molecular identifiers for immune sequencing clone quantification. Whole-study findings and limits: Whereas naive cells kept under 1% of molecules in clones above 20 RNA copies, such clones held over 97% in effectors. Spiked Jurkat TCR RNA equal to one cell could reportedly be picked out among some 1 million naive cells.

As to this clonotype: Its antigen is not identified.

V lost 7 bases, J lost 4 bases, and 10 bases lay in between. Germline V gene lookup returns CDR1 MNHEY and CDR2 SVGAGI. This CDR3 comprises 12 residues. TCRdb reprocessed the PCR reads via MiXCR and lists one record per CDR3 protein. The sample includes approximately 2,500 distinct CDR3 sequences, approximately 18% of them seen just once. The sequence came from a human donor in good health. Some libraries in this study had Jurkat cell RNA spiked in. Sequencing was carried out using naive CD8+ T cells from blood, with Jurkat cell RNA spiked in. Described subset: FACS-sorted CD8+CD4-CCR7+CD45RA+ naive T cells. The chain recombines TRBV6-5 with TRBJ2-5; D is perhaps TRBD1 or TRBD2 (5 bases each). In DNA, the CDR3 is TGTGCCAGCACCCGGGGCGGAGAGACCCAGTACTTC. It yields the protein CASTRGGETQYF.